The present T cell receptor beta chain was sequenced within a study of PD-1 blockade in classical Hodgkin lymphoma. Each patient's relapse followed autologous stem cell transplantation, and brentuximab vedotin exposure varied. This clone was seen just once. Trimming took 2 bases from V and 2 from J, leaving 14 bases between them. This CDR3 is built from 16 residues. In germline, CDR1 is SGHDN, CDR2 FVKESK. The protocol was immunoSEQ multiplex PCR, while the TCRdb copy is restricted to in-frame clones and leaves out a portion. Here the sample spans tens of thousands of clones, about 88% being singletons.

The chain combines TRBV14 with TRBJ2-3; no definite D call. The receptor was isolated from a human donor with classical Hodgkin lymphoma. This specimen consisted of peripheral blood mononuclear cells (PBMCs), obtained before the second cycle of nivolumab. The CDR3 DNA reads TGTGCCAGCAGCCAAAACACCCCTCTTGTCACAGATACGCAGTATTTT. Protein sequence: CASSQNTPLVTDTQYF.